This TCR beta chain is drawn from a study of patients and donors after allogeneic stem cell transplantation. In TCRdb, the RT-PCR reads were re-called with MiXCR into one record per CDR3 protein. The profile shows about 110,000 distinct CDR3 sequences, roughly 37% of them singletons. The CDR3 is made up of 12 amino acids. The germline V and J ends were trimmed by 3 bases and 8 bases, with 10 bases remaining between them. The source is a human donor who was either an allogeneic HSCT recipient or a stem cell or donor lymphocyte infusion donor (not recorded which). It is not recorded whose cells these are; they may come from a transplant donor. Sequencing was carried out using blood, either unsorted or a sorted T cell fraction (not recorded which). The gene calls are TRBV12-3 or TRBV12-4 and TRBJ1-1, with a tentative D call TRBD1 (5 bases). This chain's CDR3 is CASSFSRQEAFF. The DNA of the CDR3 is TGTGCCAGCAGTTTCTCCCGACAGGAAGCTTTCTTT.